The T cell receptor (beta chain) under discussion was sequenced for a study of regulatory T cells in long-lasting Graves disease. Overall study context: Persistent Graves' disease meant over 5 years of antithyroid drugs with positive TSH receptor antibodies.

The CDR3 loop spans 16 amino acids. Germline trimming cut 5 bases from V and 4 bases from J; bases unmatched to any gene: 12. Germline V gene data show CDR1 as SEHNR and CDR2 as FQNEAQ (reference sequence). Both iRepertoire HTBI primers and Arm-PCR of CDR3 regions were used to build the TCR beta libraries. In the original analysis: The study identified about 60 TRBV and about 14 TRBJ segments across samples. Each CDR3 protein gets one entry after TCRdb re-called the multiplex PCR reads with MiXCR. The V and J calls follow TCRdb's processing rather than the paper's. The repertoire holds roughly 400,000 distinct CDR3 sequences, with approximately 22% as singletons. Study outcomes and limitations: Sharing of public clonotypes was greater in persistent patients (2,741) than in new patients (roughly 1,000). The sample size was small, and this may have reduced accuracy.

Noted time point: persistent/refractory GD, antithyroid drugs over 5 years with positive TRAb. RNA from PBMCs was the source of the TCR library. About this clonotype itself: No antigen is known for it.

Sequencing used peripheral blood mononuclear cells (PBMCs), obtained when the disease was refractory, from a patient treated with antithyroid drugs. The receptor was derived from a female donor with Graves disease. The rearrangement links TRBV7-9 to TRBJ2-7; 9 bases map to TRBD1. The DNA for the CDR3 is TGTGCCAGCAGCCCCCCAGGACAGGGGTCCCTTTACGAGCAGTACTTC. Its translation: CASSPPGQGSLYEQYF.